These 25 T cell receptor beta chains were all obtained from the same sample, sequenced in a study of cytomegalovirus exposure and HLA in healthy donors (TCRdb year 2017). Preparation of the library involved the immunoSEQ multiplex PCR assay. For the multiplex PCR, a mixture combining 60 forward primers for TCR Vbeta segments and 13 reverse primers for TCR Jbeta segments was used. Held by TCRdb, this immuneACCESS table contains in-frame sequences only and omits some clones. Under half of the omission traces to an unresolved V gene where checked; the cause of the rest is unknown. In this sample the table shows about 82,000 clones, about 74% of which occur a single time. The biggest ten clones account for 6.2% of the sample. Material for sequencing was PBMCs. These receptors all come from a woman aged 45-65 years in good health and CMV-seropositive.

The gene calls are TRBV18 and TRBJ1-2, with D perhaps matching TRBD1 (5 bases). The V gene lost 8 bases and the J gene lost 5 bases, with 12 bases spanning the gap. CDR3 length equals 12 residues. Germline CDR1 and CDR2: KGHSH and LQKENI. The CDR3: CASHEQAYGYTF. CDR3 in DNA: TGTGCCAGCCATGAACAGGCATATGGCTACACCTTC.

This clone was counted a few times. The V and J genes are TRBV6-5 and TRBJ2-1; no reliable D call. Trimming took off 0 bases at V and 8 bases at J, with 11 bases between the two ends. The CDR3 sequence is 14 residues long. The germline V gene has CDR1 MNHEY and CDR2 SVGAGI. CDR3 in amino acids: CASSYSFGSDEQFF. The CDR3 DNA sequence: TGTGCCAGCAGTTACTCGTTCGGGTCCGATGAGCAGTTCTTC.

The DNA of the CDR3 is TGCAGCGTTAGGGGGTCGCGGTATGGCTACACCTTC. Translated, it gives CSVRGSRYGYTF. This chain connects TRBV29-1 to TRBJ1-2; TRBD1 might be the D (6 bases). Germline CDR1 is SQVTM and CDR2 is ANQGSEA. Trimming took off 5 bases at V and 5 bases at J, with 12 bases between the two ends. This CDR3 comprises 12 residues.

The chain has TRBV9 and TRBJ2-2; 7 bases are shared with TRBD2. Germline CDR1 and CDR2: SGDLS and YYNGEE. The CDR3 is made up of 15 amino acids. V lost 3 bases, J lost 4 bases, and 6 bases stayed unmatched. CDR3 DNA: TGTGCCAGCAGCGCCCTCCCGGGGGGCACCGGGGAGCTGTTTTTT. Amino acids: CASSALPGGTGELFF.

This sequence joins TRBV28 and TRBJ1-1; the match to TRBD1 covers 9 bases. Trimming removed 6 bases from V and 7 bases from J; junction bases left unmatched: 9. The germline gives CDR1 MDHEN, CDR2 SYDVKM. CDR3 size: 14 residues. The CDR3 is CASSQTGGVNEAFF. CDR3 DNA: TGTGCCAGCAGCCAAACAGGGGGCGTTAATGAAGCTTTCTTT.

The rearrangement links TRBV2 to TRBJ1-1, with D tentatively TRBD1 (5 bases). Germline V gene data show CDR1 as SNHLY and CDR2 as FYNNEI. The CDR3 runs 13 residues. Trimming pared 8 bases from V and 6 bases from J, leaving 16 bases between. The CDR3 sequence: CASRGAGEAEAFF. The CDR3 region has the DNA TGTGCCAGCCGCGGGGCTGGGGAGGCTGAAGCTTTCTTT.

The genes are TRBV2 and TRBJ1-5; maybe TRBD1 (6 bases). Trimming shortened V by 6 bases and J by 7 bases, and 13 bases separated the two germline ends. Germline lookup yields CDR1 SNHLY and CDR2 FYNNEI. This CDR3 comprises 13 residues. This chain's CDR3 is CASRDRSIQPQHF. The CDR3, as DNA: TGTGCCAGCAGAGACAGGTCCATACAGCCCCAGCATTTT.

This sequence joins TRBV10-3 and TRBJ2-1; a possible D gene is TRBD2 (5 bases). Germline V lookup: CDR1 ENHRY, CDR2 SYGVKD. Trimming stripped 0 bases from V and 13 bases from J, with 13 bases between. This CDR3 has 13 residues. CDR3 region: CAISESGGSDQFF. CDR3 nucleotides: TGTGCCATCAGTGAGTCCGGCGGGTCGGACCAGTTCTTC.

The CDR3 DNA is TGTGCCAGCAGTAAGGGGGCCTACGAGCAGTACTTC. It codes for CASSKGAYEQYF. V gene TRBV6-1 combines with J gene TRBJ2-7; D might be TRBD1 (6 bases). The V gene's germline CDR1 is MNHNS and CDR2 SASEGT. This CDR3 spans 12 amino acids. The V end lost 5 bases, the J end lost 2 bases, and 7 bases lay between the germline ends.

This chain uses TRBV15 with TRBJ2-1, with 11 bases lining up with TRBD2. Germline lookup yields CDR1 LNHNV and CDR2 YYDKDF (reference sequence). The J segment lost 4 bases and the V segment lost 5 bases, leaving 7 bases of the junction unmatched. CDR3 length equals 16 residues. The chain's CDR3 is CATSRSGRAPYNEQFF. The CDR3 DNA follows: TGTGCCACCAGCCGTAGCGGGAGGGCCCCTTACAATGAGCAGTTCTTC. The full variable domain, with the rest looked up from reference TRBV15 and TRBJ2-1, is DAMVIQNPRYQVTQFGKPVTLSCSQTLNHNVMYWYQQKSSQAPKLLFHYYDKDFNNEADTPDNFQSRRPNTSFCFLDIRSPGLGDTAMYLCATSRSGRAPYNEQFFGPGTRLTVL.

The V and J genes are TRBV29-1 and TRBJ2-2; the match to TRBD2 covers 16 bases. The junction had 12 bases not matched to a gene; V was cut back by 4 bases and J by 4 bases. The CDR3 covers 19 residues. The germline V gene encodes CDR1 SQVTM and CDR2 ANQGSEA. This CDR3 is CSVAFFLGLAGGGTGELFF. Written as DNA, the CDR3 is TGCAGCGTTGCCTTTTTTCTGGGACTAGCGGGAGGGGGCACCGGGGAGCTGTTTTTT.

The chain has TRBV7-8 and TRBJ2-6, with a possible D match to TRBD2 (6 bases). CDR1 and CDR2 (germline): SGHVS, FQNEAQ. V lost 0 bases, J lost 0 bases, and 12 bases lay in between. This CDR3 comprises 18 residues. The CDR3 DNA sequence: TGTGCCAGCAGCTTAGCCGTTGGGGGGACCTCTGGGGCCAACGTCCTGACTTTC. As protein: CASSLAVGGTSGANVLTF.

This clone was seen more than once but under ten times. V is TRBV9 and J is TRBJ2-2; 9 nucleotides line up with TRBD2. After removal of 6 bases from V and 3 bases from J, the junction contained 3 bases not matched to a gene. The length of the CDR3 is 14 residues. Germline lookup yields CDR1 SGDLS and CDR2 YYNGEE. CDR3 amino acids: CASTASGDTGELFF. CDR3 sequence (DNA): TGTGCCAGCACGGCTAGCGGGGACACCGGGGAGCTGTTTTTT.

The chain carries TRBV29-1 and TRBJ2-1; possibly TRBD2 for D (5 bases). V lost 0 bases and J lost 3, with 6 bases in between. The CDR3 is made up of 13 amino acids. The germline V gene encodes CDR1 SQVTM and CDR2 ANQGSEA. CDR3 in amino acids: CSVEEGDYNEQFF. CDR3 nucleotide sequence: TGCAGCGTTGAAGAGGGAGACTACAATGAGCAGTTCTTC.

The chain carries TRBV15 and TRBJ1-2; TRBD1 matches 11 bases. V dropped 5 bases and J dropped 7; count of bases not matched to a gene: 3. The CDR3 totals 13 residues. Germline CDR1 reads LNHNV; CDR2 reads YYDKDF (reference sequence). The CDR3 region has the DNA TGTGCCACCAGCGTTGGACAGGGGGCTGGCTACACCTTC. As protein: CATSVGQGAGYTF. Looking up the rest from reference TRBV15 and TRBJ1-2 gives the full variable domain: DAMVIQNPRYQVTQFGKPVTLSCSQTLNHNVMYWYQQKSSQAPKLLFHYYDKDFNNEADTPDNFQSRRPNTSFCFLDIRSPGLGDTAMYLCATSVGQGAGYTFGSGTRLTVV.

The genes are TRBV6-1 and TRBJ2-5; D perhaps matches TRBD2 (5 bases). The germline CDR1 and CDR2 sequences are MNHNS and SASEGT. Between the trimmed V and J ends, which lost 0 bases and 5 bases, there was a span of 16 bases. The CDR3 has 16 amino acids. This CDR3 is CASSEAMRARGETQYF. The DNA of the CDR3 is TGTGCCAGCAGTGAAGCGATGAGGGCCCGCGGGGAGACCCAGTACTTC.

This chain links TRBV15 with TRBJ1-2, with D possibly matching TRBD1 (5 bases). V dropped 4 bases and J dropped 4 bases, with 10 bases sitting between them. Germline V gene data show CDR1 as LNHNV and CDR2 as YYDKDF (reference sequence). The CDR3 loop spans 13 amino acids. Here the CDR3 DNA reads TGTGCCACCAGCACCGGGGGTGGCTATGGCTACACCTTC. This encodes CATSTGGGYGYTF.

This chain connects TRBV5-4 to TRBJ2-1; maybe TRBD1 (6 bases). The CDR3 runs 14 residues. Germline V gene lookup returns CDR1 SGHNT and CDR2 YYREEE (reference sequence). V dropped 1 base and J dropped 4 bases, with 9 bases sitting between them. The CDR3 sequence: CASSLPGTYNEQFF. Here the CDR3 DNA reads TGTGCCAGCAGCTTGCCGGGGACATACAATGAGCAGTTCTTC.

The chain recombines TRBV5-3 with TRBJ2-1, with 13 positions matching TRBD2. TRBV5-3 is an open reading frame, and its role is uncertain. V was clipped by 4 bases and J by 4 bases; unmatched bases: 14. CDR3 size: 19 residues. CDR3 amino acids: CARSRGLAGDRPGYNEQFF. Here the CDR3 DNA reads TGTGCCAGAAGCCGAGGACTAGCGGGAGACCGCCCAGGGTACAATGAGCAGTTCTTC.

The gene calls are TRBV9 and TRBJ1-4, with D maybe TRBD1 (5 bases). The germline V and J ends were trimmed by 3 bases and 7 bases, with 13 bases remaining between them. There are 14 residues in the CDR3. CDR1 is SGDLS and CDR2 is YYNGEE in the germline V gene. Written as DNA, the CDR3 is TGTGCCAGCAGCGCCGGGGGGGTTGGTGAAAAACTGTTTTTT. Protein: CASSAGGVGEKLFF.

The chain carries TRBV18 and TRBJ1-5, with no clear D. The V and J ends lost 3 bases and 7 bases respectively, with 16 bases between them. The CDR3 has 15 amino acids. Germline V gene data show CDR1 as KGHSH and CDR2 as LQKENI. CDR3 nucleotides: TGTGCCAGCTCACCCCCGACTGATGGGAGGCAGCCCCAGCATTTT. Translated: CASSPPTDGRQPQHF.

V usage is TRBV6-5 and J usage is TRBJ2-5; possible D gene TRBD2, 6 bases. The germline gives CDR1 MNHEY, CDR2 SVGAGI. Deletions cut 0 bases from V and 1 base from J, with 12 bases between. The CDR3 contains 16 residues. The CDR3 nucleotides are TGTGCCAGCAGTTACTCTTTAGCGGTAGGCCAAGAGACCCAGTACTTC. This codes for CASSYSLAVGQETQYF.

This chain links TRBV5-6 with TRBJ2-3, with TRBD2 matching over 9 bases. V lost 2 bases, J lost 4 bases, and 2 bases stayed unmatched. The CDR3 covers 14 residues. Germline assignment: CDR1 SGHDT and CDR2 YYEEEE. CDR3 DNA sequence: TGTGCCAGCAGCTTATCTAGCGGGGCAGATACGCAGTATTTT. Its protein product is CASSLSSGADTQYF.

In this sample, this clone turned up a few times. The chain combines TRBV5-1 with TRBJ1-2; 9 bases are a match to TRBD1. Germline V gene data show CDR1 as SGHRS and CDR2 as YFSETQ. The junction had 10 bases not matched to a gene; V was cut back by 1 base and J by 6 bases. This CDR3 is built from 16 residues. CDR3 sequence: CASSLLPGTGTHGYTF. The DNA for the CDR3 is TGCGCCAGCAGCTTGCTCCCCGGGACAGGGACTCATGGCTACACCTTC.

The chain recombines TRBV7-6 with TRBJ2-6; D is possibly TRBD2 (6 bases). Trimming stripped 4 bases from V and 0 bases from J, with 13 bases between. Germline assignment: CDR1 SGHVS and CDR2 FNYEAQ. The CDR3 spans 17 residues. The chain's CDR3 is CASSSLGGSSGANVLTF. The CDR3 nucleotides read TGTGCCAGCAGCTCCTTAGGAGGGTCCTCTGGGGCCAACGTCCTGACTTTC.